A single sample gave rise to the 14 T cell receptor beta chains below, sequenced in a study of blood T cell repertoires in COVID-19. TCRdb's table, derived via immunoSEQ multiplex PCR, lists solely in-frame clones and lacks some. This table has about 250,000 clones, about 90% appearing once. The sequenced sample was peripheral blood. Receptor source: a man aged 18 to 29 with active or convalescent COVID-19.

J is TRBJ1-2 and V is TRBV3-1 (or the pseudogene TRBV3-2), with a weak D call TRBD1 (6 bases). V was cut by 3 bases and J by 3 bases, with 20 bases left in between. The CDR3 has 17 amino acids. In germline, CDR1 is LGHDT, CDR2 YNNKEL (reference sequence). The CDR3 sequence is CASSQATQGEVDYGYTF. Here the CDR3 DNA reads TGTGCCAGCAGCCAGGCTACACAGGGAGAGGTCGACTATGGCTACACCTTC.

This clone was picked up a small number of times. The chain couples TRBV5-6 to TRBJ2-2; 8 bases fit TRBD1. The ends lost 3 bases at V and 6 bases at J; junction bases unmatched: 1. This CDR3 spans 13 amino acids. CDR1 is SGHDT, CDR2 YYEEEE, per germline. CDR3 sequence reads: CASSWTGPGELFF. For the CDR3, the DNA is TGTGCCAGCAGCTGGACAGGGCCCGGGGAGCTGTTTTTT.

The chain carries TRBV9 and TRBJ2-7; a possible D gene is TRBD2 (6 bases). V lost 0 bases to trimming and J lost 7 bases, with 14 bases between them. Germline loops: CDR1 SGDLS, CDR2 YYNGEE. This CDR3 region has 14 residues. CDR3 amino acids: CASSVAGSPWEQYF. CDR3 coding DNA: TGTGCCAGCAGCGTAGCCGGGAGCCCCTGGGAGCAGTACTTC. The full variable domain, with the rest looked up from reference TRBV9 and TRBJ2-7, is DSGVTQTPKHLITATGQRVTLRCSPRSGDLSVYWYQQSLDQGLQFLIQYYNGEERAKGNILERFSAQQFPDLHSELNLSSLELGDSALYFCASSVAGSPWEQYFGPGTRLTVT.

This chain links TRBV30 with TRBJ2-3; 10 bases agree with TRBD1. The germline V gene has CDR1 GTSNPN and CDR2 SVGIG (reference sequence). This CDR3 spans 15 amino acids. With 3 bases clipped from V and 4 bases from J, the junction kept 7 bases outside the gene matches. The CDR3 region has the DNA TGTGCCTGGAGCCCGGGACAGGGGTTTGCAGATACGCAGTATTTT. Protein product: CAWSPGQGFADTQYF.

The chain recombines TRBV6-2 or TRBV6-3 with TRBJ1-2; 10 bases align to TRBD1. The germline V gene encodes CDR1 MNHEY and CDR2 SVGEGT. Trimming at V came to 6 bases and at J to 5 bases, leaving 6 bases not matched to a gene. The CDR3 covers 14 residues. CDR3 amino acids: CASSPGQGGYGYTF. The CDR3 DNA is TGTGCCAGCAGCCCTGGACAGGGGGGGTATGGCTACACCTTC.

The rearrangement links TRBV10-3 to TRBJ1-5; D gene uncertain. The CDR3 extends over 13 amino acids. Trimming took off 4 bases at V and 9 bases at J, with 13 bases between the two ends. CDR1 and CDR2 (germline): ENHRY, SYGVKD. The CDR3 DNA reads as TGTGCCATCAGTGTCCAGGATGGTAGGCCCCAGCATTTT. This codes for CAISVQDGRPQHF.

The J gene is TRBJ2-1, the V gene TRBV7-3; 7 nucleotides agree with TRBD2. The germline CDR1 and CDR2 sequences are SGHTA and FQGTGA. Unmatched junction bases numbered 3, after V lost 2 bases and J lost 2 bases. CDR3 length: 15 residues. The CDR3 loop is CASSLASGPYNEQFF. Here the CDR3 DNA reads TGTGCCAGCAGCTTAGCTAGCGGTCCCTACAATGAGCAGTTCTTC.

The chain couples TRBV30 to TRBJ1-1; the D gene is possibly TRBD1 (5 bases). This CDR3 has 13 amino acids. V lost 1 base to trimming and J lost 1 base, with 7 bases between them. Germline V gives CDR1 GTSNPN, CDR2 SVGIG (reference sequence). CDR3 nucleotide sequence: TGTGCCTGGAGTGGACAGACGAACACTGAAGCTTTCTTT. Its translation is CAWSGQTNTEAFF.

CDR3 bases: TGTGCCAGCAGCGCCACTAGCGGGGTGAACACCGGGGAGCTGTTTTTT. Its protein product is CASSATSGVNTGELFF. J is TRBJ2-2 and V is TRBV7-8; TRBD2 agrees at 10 bases. Germline V gene lookup returns CDR1 SGHVS and CDR2 FQNEAQ. This CDR3 is 16 amino acids long. The V and J ends lost 5 bases and 1 base, in that order; junction bases with no gene match: 4. Filled out from reference TRBV7-8 and TRBJ2-2, the complete variable domain reads GAGVSQSPRYKVAKRGQDVALRCDPISGHVSLFWYQQALGQGPEFLTYFQNEAQLDKSGLPSDRFFAERPEGSVSTLKIQRTQQEDSAVYLCASSATSGVNTGELFFGEGSRLTVL.

CDR3 in DNA: TGTGCCAGCAGCTTCGGCTACCTGACAGAGTTCACTGAAGCTTTCTTT. This sequence encodes CASSFGYLTEFTEAFF. The J gene is TRBJ1-1, the V gene TRBV11-2; D is perhaps TRBD1 (5 bases). The V gene's germline CDR1 is SGHAT and CDR2 FQNNGV. Between the trimmed V and J ends, which lost 3 bases and 4 bases, there was a span of 18 bases. The CDR3 covers 16 residues.

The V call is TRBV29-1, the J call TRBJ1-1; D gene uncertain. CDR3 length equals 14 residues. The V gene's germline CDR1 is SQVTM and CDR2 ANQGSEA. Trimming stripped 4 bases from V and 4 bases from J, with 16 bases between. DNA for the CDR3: TGCAGCGTTGGAGGGTTTTCGTGGGGCACTGAAGCTTTCTTT. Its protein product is CSVGGFSWGTEAFF.

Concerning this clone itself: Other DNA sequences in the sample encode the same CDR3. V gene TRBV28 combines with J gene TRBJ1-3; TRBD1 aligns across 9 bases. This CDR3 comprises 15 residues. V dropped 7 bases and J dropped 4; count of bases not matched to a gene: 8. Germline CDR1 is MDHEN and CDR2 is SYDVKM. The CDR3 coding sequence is TGTGCCAGCACCCCACAGGGGGCGCGAGGAAACACCATATATTTT. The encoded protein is CASTPQGARGNTIYF.

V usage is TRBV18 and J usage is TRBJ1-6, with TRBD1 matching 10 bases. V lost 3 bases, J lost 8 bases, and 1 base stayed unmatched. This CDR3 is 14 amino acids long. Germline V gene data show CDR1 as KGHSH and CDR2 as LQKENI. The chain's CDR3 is CASSPGTGDSPLHF. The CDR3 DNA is TGTGCCAGCTCACCCGGGACAGGGGATTCACCCCTCCACTTT.

This CDR3 reads CASSVSPGQGNSPLHF. CDR3 nucleotide sequence: TGTGCCAGCAGTGTCTCCCCGGGACAGGGGAATTCACCCCTCCACTTT. The chain recombines TRBV6-1 with TRBJ1-6, with 10 bases lining up with TRBD1. Germline CDR1 reads MNHNS; CDR2 reads SASEGT. This CDR3 contains 16 residues. Unmatched junction bases numbered 7, after V lost 4 bases and J lost 7 bases.